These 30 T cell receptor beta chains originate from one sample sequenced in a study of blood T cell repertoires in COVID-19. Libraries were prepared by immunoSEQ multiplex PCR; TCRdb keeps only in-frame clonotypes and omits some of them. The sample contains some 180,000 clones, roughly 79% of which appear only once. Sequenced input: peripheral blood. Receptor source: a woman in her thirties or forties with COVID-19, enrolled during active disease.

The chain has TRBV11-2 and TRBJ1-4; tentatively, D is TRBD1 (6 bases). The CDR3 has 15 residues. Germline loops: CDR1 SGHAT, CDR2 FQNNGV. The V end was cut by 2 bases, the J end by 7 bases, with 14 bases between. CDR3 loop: CASSLSGGALEKLFF. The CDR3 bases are TGTGCCAGCAGCTTATCGGGGGGGGCCCTTGAAAAACTGTTTTTT.

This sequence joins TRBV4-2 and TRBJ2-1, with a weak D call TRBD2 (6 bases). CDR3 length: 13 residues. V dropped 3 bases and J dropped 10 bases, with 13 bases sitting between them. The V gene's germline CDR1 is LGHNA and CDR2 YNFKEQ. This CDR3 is CASSHPSEGEQFF. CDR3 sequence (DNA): TGTGCCAGCAGCCACCCTAGCGAGGGGGAGCAGTTCTTC.

CDR3 residues: CASSEGRSGEAFF. The CDR3 nucleotides read TGTGCCAGCAGTGAAGGCAGGAGCGGCGAAGCTTTCTTT. The J gene is TRBJ1-1, the V gene TRBV6-1; D uncertain. Germline CDR1 and CDR2: MNHNS and SASEGT. Between the trimmed V and J ends, which lost 1 base and 8 bases, there was a span of 11 bases. The CDR3 loop spans 13 amino acids.

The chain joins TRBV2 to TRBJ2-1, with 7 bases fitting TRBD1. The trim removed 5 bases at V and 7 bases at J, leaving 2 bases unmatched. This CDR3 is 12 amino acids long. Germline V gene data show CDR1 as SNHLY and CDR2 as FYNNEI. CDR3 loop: CASSHRGNEQFF. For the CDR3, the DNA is TGTGCCAGCAGTCACAGGGGTAATGAGCAGTTCTTC.

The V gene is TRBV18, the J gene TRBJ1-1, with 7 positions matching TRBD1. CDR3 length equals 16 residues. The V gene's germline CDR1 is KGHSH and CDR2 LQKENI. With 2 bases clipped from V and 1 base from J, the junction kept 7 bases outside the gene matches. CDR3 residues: CASSPFAQGGNTEAFF. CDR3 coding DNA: TGTGCCAGCTCACCATTCGCCCAGGGGGGGAACACTGAAGCTTTCTTT.

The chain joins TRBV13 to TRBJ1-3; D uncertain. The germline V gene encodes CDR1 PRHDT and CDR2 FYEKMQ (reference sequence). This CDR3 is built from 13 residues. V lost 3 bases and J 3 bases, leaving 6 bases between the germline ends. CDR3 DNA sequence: TGTGCCAGCAGCTTCGGGGTTGGAAACACCATATATTTT. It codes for CASSFGVGNTIYF.

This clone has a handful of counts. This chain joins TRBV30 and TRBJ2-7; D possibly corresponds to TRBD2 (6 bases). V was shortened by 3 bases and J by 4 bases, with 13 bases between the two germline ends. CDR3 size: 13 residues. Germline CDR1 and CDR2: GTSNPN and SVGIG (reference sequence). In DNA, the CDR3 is TGTGCCTGGAGCCCACAGGAGGGGTACGAGCAGTACGTC. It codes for CAWSPQEGYEQYV.

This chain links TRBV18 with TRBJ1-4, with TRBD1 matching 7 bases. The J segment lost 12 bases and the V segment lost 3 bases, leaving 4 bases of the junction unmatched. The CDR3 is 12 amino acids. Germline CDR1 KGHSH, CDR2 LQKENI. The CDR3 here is CASSPDRLQLFF. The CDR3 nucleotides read TGTGCCAGCTCACCGGACAGGCTCCAACTGTTTTTT.

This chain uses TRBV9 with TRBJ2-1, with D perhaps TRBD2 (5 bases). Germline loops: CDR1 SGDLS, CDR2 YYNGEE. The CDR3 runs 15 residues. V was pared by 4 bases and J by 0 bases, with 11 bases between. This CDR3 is CASSPGSRSYNEQFF. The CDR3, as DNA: TGTGCCAGCAGCCCGGGATCCCGCTCCTACAATGAGCAGTTCTTC.

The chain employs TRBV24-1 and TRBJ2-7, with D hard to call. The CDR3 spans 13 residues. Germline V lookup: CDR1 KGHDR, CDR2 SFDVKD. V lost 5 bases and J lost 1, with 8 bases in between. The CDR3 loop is CATSGAESYEQYF. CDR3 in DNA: TGTGCCACCAGTGGGGCTGAGTCCTACGAGCAGTACTTC.

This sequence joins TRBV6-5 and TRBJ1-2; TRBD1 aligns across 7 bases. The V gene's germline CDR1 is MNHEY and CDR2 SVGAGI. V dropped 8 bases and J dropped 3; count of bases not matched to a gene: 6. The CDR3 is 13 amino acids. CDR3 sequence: CASGDSAYYGYTF. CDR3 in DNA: TGTGCCAGCGGGGACAGTGCCTACTATGGCTACACCTTC.

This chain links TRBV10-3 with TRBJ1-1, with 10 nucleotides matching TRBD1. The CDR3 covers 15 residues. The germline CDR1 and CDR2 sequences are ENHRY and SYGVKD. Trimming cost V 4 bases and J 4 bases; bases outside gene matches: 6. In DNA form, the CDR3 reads TGTGCCATCAGTGGCCTGGGGACAGGGGCCACTGAAGCTTTCTTT. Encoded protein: CAISGLGTGATEAFF.

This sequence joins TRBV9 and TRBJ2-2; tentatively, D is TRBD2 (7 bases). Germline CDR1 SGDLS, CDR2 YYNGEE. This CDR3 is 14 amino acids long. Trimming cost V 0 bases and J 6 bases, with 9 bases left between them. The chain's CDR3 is CASSVAGGPGELFF. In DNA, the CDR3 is TGTGCCAGCAGCGTAGCGGGGGGCCCCGGGGAGCTGTTTTTT.

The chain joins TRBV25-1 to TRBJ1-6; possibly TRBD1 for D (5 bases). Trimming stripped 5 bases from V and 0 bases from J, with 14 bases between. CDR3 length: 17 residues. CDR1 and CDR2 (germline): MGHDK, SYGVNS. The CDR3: CASSPRGGSSYNSPLHF. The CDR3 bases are TGTGCCAGCAGTCCCCGGGGGGGGAGCTCCTATAATTCACCCCTCCACTTT.

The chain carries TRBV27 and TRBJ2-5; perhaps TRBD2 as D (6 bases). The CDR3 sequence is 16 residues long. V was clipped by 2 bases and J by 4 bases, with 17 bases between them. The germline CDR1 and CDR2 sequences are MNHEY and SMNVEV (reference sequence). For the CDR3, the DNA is TGTGCCAGCAGTTTAACAGACGGGGGTCTTGGAGAGACCCAGTACTTC. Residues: CASSLTDGGLGETQYF.

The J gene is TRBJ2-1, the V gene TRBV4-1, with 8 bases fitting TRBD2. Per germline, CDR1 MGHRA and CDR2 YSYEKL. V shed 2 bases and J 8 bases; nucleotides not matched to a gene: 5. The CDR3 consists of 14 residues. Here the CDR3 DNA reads TGCGCCAGCAGCCAAAGCGGGGGACGCGATGAGCAGTTCTTC. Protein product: CASSQSGGRDEQFF.

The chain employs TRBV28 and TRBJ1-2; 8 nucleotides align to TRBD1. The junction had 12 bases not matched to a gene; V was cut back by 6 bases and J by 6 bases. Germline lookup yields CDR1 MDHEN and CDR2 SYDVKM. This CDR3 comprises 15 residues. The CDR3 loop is CASRGWAGGRDGYTF. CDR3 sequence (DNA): TGTGCCAGCAGGGGGTGGGCAGGGGGCCGGGATGGCTACACCTTC.

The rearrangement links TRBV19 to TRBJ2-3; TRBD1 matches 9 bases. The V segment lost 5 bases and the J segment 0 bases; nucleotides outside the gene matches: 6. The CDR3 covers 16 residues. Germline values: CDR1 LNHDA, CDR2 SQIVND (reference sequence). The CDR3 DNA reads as TGTGCCAGTAGTCCGCGGGGACAGGGTAGCACAGATACGCAGTATTTT. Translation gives CASSPRGQGSTDTQYF. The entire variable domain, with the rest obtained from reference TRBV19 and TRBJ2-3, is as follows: DGGITQSPKYLFRKEGQNVTLSCEQNLNHDAMYWYRQDPGQGLRLIYYSQIVNDFQKGDIAEGYSVSREKKESFPLTVTSAQKNPTAFYLCASSPRGQGSTDTQYFGPGTRLTVL.

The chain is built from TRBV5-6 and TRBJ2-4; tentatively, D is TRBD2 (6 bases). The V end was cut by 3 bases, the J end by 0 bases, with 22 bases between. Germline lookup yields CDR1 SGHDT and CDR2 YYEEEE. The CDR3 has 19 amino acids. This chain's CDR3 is CASSWWGSRGSLAKNIQYF. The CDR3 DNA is TGTGCCAGCAGCTGGTGGGGTTCTCGGGGGTCACTAGCCAAAAACATTCAGTACTTC.

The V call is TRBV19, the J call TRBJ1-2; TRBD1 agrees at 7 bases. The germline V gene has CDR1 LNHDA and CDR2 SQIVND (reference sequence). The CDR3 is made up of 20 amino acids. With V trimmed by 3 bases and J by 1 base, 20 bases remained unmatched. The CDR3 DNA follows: TGTGCCAGTAGTATTGTGGTACTGGGACAGACCCCAAACTATAACTATGGCTACACCTTC. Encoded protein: CASSIVVLGQTPNYNYGYTF. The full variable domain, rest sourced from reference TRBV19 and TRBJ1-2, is DGGITQSPKYLFRKEGQNVTLSCEQNLNHDAMYWYRQDPGQGLRLIYYSQIVNDFQKGDIAEGYSVSREKKESFPLTVTSAQKNPTAFYLCASSIVVLGQTPNYNYGYTFGSGTRLTVV.

The CDR3 sequence is CASSYSTGQELFEEFF. CDR3 sequence (DNA): TGTGCCAGCAGTTACTCGACGGGACAGGAACTATTCGAGGAGTTCTTC. The V and J genes are TRBV6-5 and TRBJ2-1, with TRBD1 identical over 8 bases. CDR1 MNHEY and CDR2 SVGAGI come from the germline V gene. The V gene end was trimmed by 0 bases and the J gene end by 14 bases; junction bases not matched to a gene: 15. The CDR3 contains 16 residues.

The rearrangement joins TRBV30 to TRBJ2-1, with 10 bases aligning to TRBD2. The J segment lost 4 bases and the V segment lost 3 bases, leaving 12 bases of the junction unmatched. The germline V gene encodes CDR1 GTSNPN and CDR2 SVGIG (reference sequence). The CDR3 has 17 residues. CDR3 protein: CAWRSSGGRRLYNEQFF. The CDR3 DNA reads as TGTGCCTGGAGGTCTAGCGGGGGCCGCCGCCTTTACAATGAGCAGTTCTTC.

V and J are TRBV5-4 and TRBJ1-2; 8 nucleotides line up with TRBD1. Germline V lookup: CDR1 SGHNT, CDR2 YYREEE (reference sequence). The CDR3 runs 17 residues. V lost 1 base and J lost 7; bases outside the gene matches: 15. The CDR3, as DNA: TGTGCCAGCAGCTTGACCCTAAAGGCAGGGGGCTACTCTGGCTACACCTTC. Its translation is CASSLTLKAGGYSGYTF.

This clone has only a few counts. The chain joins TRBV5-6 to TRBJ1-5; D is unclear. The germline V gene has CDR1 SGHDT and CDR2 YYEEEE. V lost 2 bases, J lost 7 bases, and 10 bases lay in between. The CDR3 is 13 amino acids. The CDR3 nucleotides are TGTGCCAGCAGCTTCTTCGGGAAGCAGCCCCAGCATTTT. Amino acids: CASSFFGKQPQHF.

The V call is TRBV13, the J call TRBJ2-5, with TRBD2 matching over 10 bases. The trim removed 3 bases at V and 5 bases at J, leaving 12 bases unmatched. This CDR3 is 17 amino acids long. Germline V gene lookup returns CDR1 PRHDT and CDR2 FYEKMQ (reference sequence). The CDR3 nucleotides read TGTGCCAGCAGCTTCTTCAGCGGGGGGGCGGCAGGGGAGACCCAGTACTTC. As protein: CASSFFSGGAAGETQYF. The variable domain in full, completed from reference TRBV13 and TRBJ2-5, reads AAGVIQSPRHLIKEKRETATLKCYPIPRHDTVYWYQQGPGQDPQFLISFYEKMQSDKGSIPDRFSAQQFSDYHSELNMSSLELGDSALYFCASSFFSGGAAGETQYFGPGTRLLVL.

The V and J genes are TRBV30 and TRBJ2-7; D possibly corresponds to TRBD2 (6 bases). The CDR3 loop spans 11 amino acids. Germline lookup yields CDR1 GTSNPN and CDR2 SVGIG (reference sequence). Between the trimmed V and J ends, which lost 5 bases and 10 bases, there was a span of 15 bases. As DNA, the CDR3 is TGTGCCTGGCTGGGGGGAGTCGATCAGTACTTC. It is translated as CAWLGGVDQYF.

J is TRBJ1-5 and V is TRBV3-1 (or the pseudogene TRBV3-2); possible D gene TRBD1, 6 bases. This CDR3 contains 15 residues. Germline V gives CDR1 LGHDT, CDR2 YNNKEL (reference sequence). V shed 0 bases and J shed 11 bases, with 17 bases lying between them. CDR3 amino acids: CASSQDRQGPRAQHF. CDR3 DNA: TGTGCCAGCAGCCAAGATCGGCAGGGGCCTCGAGCCCAGCATTTT.

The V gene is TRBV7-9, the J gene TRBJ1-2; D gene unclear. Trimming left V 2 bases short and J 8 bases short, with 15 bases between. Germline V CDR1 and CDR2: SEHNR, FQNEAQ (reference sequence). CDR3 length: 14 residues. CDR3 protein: CASSLRGSLIGYTF. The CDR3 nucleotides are TGTGCCAGCAGCTTACGGGGAAGTCTGATAGGCTACACCTTC.

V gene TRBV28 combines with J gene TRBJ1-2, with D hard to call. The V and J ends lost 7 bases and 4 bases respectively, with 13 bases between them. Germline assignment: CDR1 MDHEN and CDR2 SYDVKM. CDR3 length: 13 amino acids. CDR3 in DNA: TGTGCCAGCACTATAGAACCTTCCTATGGCTACACCTTC. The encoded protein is CASTIEPSYGYTF.

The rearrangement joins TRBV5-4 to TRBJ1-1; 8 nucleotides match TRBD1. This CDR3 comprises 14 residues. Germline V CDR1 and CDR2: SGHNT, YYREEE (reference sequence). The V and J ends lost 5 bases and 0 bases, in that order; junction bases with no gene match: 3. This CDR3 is CASRGQGMNTEAFF. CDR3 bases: TGTGCCAGCAGAGGACAGGGAATGAACACTGAAGCTTTCTTT.